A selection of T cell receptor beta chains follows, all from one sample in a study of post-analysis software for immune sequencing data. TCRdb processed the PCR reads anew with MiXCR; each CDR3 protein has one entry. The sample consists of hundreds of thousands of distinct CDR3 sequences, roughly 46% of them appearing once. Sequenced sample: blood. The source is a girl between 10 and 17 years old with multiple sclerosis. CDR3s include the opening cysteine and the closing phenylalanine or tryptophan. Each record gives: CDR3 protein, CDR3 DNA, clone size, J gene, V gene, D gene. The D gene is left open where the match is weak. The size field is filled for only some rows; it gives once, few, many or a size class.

CASSPRAGIFGGYTF | TGTGCCAGCTCACCAAGGGCAGGGATTTTTGGTGGCTACACCTTC | NA | TRBJ1-2 | TRBV18 | NA
CASSSTILAGSTGHEQYF | TGTGCCAGCAGCTCCACCATACTAGCGGGGTCAACCGGGCACGAGCAGTACTTC | few | TRBJ2-7 | TRBV7-9 | TRBD2
CASSRRQGRETQFF | TGTGCCAGCAGCCGACGACAGGGCCGAGAGACCCAGTTCTTC | NA | TRBJ2-1 | TRBV7-9 | TRBD1
CASSPPSADYEQYF | TGCGCCAGCAGCCCCCCATCCGCGGACTACGAGCAGTACTTC | once | TRBJ2-7 | TRBV4-1 | NA
CASSNRQGSVEKLFF | TGTGCCAGCAGCAATCGACAGGGCTCGGTTGAAAAACTGTTTTTT | NA | TRBJ1-4 | TRBV7-2 | TRBD1
CTSRGQYDPEKLFF | TGTACCAGCAGGGGACAGTACGACCCTGAAAAACTGTTTTTT | NA | TRBJ1-4 | TRBV7-9 | TRBD1
CSARETRLSWNTEAFF | TGCAGTGCTAGAGAAACCCGACTCAGTTGGAACACTGAAGCTTTCTTT | few | TRBJ1-1 | TRBV20-1 | NA
CASSYDKDEQYF | TGTGCCAGCAGTTACGATAAGGACGAGCAGTACTTC | NA | TRBJ2-7 | TRBV6-6 | NA
CASSFSGGGFKNTEAFF | TGCGCCAGCAGCTTTTCGGGAGGGGGCTTCAAGAACACTGAAGCTTTCTTT | few | TRBJ1-1 | TRBV5-1 | TRBD1
CASSLGRPGGNTEAFF | TGTGCCAGCAGCTTAGGTCGACCCGGGGGGAACACTGAAGCTTTCTTT | NA | TRBJ1-1 | TRBV7-2 | NA
CASSQDGRSGSAYEQYF | TGTGCCAGCAGCCAAGATGGGAGGTCAGGGTCGGCCTACGAGCAGTACTTC | few | TRBJ2-7 | TRBV4-2 | NA
CASSLTGLAETQYF | TGTGCCAGCAGCTTGACGGGACTAGCGGAGACCCAGTACTTC | NA | TRBJ2-5 | TRBV5-4 | TRBD2
CAIRSTLSSGRAKRTDTQYF | TGTGCCATCAGATCTACTTTGAGCAGCGGGAGGGCCAAGCGCACAGATACGCAGTATTTT | NA | TRBJ2-3 | TRBV10-3 | TRBD2
CASSQDSPSTDTQYF | TGTGCCAGCAGCCAAGACAGCCCGAGCACAGATACGCAGTATTTT | NA | TRBJ2-3 | TRBV4-2 | NA
CSSLSSGTYEQYF | TGCAGCTCCTTAAGTAGCGGTACCTACGAGCAGTACTTC | NA | TRBJ2-7 | TRBV29-1 | NA
CAIKLAGVEVQYF | TGTGCCATCAAACTAGCGGGAGTGGAGGTGCAGTACTTC | NA | TRBJ2-5 | TRBV10-3 | TRBD2
CAWSLGNYGYTF | TGTGCCTGGAGTCTGGGGAACTATGGCTACACCTTC | NA | TRBJ1-2 | TRBV30 | NA
CATSDERGTEAFF | TGTGCCACCAGTGATGAGCGGGGCACTGAAGCTTTCTTT | NA | TRBJ1-1 | TRBV24-1 | NA
CSARDRTSVQETQYF | TGCAGTGCTAGAGATCGGACTAGCGTCCAAGAGACCCAGTACTTC | NA | TRBJ2-5 | TRBV20-1 | TRBD2
CSAPGLAKSTDTQYF | TGCAGTGCCCCCGGACTAGCCAAAAGCACAGATACGCAGTATTTT | NA | TRBJ2-3 | TRBV20-1 | TRBD2
CSADLAGGWNEQFF | TGCAGCGCCGACCTAGCGGGAGGATGGAATGAGCAGTTCTTC | few | TRBJ2-1 | TRBV29-1 | TRBD2
CASSLGAGYLYEQYF | TGTGCCAGCAGCTTAGGAGCGGGGTACCTCTACGAGCAGTACTTC | NA | TRBJ2-7 | TRBV7-2 | TRBD2
CASSDSGRAWDTQYF | TGTGCCAGCAGCGATAGCGGGAGGGCTTGGGATACGCAGTATTTT | few | TRBJ2-3 | TRBV7-2 | TRBD2
CASSQPGLASYEQYF | TGTGCCAGCAGTCAACCGGGACTAGCTTCCTACGAGCAGTACTTC | NA | TRBJ2-7 | TRBV12-3/TRBV12-4 | TRBD2
CASSLEGGGTDTQYF | TGTGCCAGCAGCTTGGAAGGTGGAGGCACAGATACGCAGTATTTT | NA | TRBJ2-3 | TRBV5-5 | NA
CASSRDREYEQYF | TGCGCCAGCAGCCGAGACAGGGAATACGAACAGTACTTC | few | TRBJ2-7 | TRBV5-1 | TRBD1
CSAREVAGGEETQYF | TGCAGTGCTAGAGAAGTTGCAGGGGGAGAGGAGACCCAGTACTTC | NA | TRBJ2-5 | TRBV20-1 | TRBD1
CSAITGGFWSTEAFF | TGCAGTGCTATTACAGGGGGATTCTGGAGCACTGAAGCTTTCTTT | NA | TRBJ1-1 | TRBV20-1 | TRBD1
CASSEGTPPSYEQYF | TGTGCCAGCAGCGAGGGGACTCCTCCTTCCTACGAGCAGTACTTC | few | TRBJ2-7 | TRBV7-9 | NA
CSASILLGTSGSIEQFF | TGCAGTGCGAGCATCTTACTCGGGACTAGCGGGAGTATTGAGCAGTTCTTC | NA | TRBJ2-1 | TRBV20-1 | TRBD2
CASSDGQVDTQYF | TGTGCCAGCAGTGACGGACAAGTGGATACGCAGTATTTT | NA | TRBJ2-3 | TRBV6-5 | NA
CASSHGTGSTDTQYF | TGTGCCAGCAGCCACGGGACAGGGAGCACAGATACGCAGTATTTT | NA | TRBJ2-3 | TRBV5-6 | TRBD1
CASSQDDAFTDTQYF | TGCGCCAGCAGCCAAGATGATGCTTTCACAGATACGCAGTATTTT | NA | TRBJ2-3 | TRBV4-1 | NA
CASSPGASGRHNEQFF | TGTGCCAGCAGCCCCGGAGCTAGCGGGAGGCACAATGAGCAGTTCTTC | NA | TRBJ2-1 | TRBV9 | TRBD2
CASSFQLAGVGSYEQYF | TGTGCCAGCAGCTTCCAACTAGCGGGAGTAGGTTCCTACGAGCAGTACTTC | NA | TRBJ2-7 | TRBV7-2 | TRBD2
CASSQYQGAYNEQFF | TGTGCCAGCAGCCAATACCAAGGGGCCTACAATGAGCAGTTCTTC | NA | TRBJ2-1 | TRBV14 | NA
CASSQGEISGFYNEQFF | TGTGCCAGCAGCCAAGGAGAAATCAGCGGGTTCTACAATGAGCAGTTCTTC | NA | TRBJ2-1 | TRBV7-2 | NA
CSAREILAGGPYEQFF | TGCAGTGCTAGAGAGATACTAGCGGGAGGGCCGTATGAGCAGTTCTTC | NA | TRBJ2-1 | TRBV20-1 | TRBD2
CASSSLGSYEQYF | TGTGCCAGCAGCTCCCTCGGGTCCTACGAGCAGTACTTC | NA | TRBJ2-7 | TRBV11-2 | NA
CSARLGQGVNEQFF | TGCAGTGCAAGGCTGGGACAGGGGGTAAATGAGCAGTTCTTC | NA | TRBJ2-1 | TRBV20-1 | TRBD1
CSVDYRQGAWDEQFF | TGCAGCGTTGATTATCGGCAGGGGGCATGGGATGAGCAGTTCTTC | few | TRBJ2-1 | TRBV29-1 | TRBD1
CASSPGLDSNEQFF | TGTGCCAGCAGCCCAGGACTGGACTCGAATGAGCAGTTCTTC | few | TRBJ2-1 | TRBV7-2 | NA
CASSLARQGDRGGETQYF | TGTGCTAGCAGCTTAGCACGACAAGGGGACAGGGGAGGGGAGACCCAGTACTTC | NA | TRBJ2-5 | TRBV7-7 | TRBD1
CASSQGQGSYEQYF | TGTGCCAGCAGCCAAGGTCAGGGCTCCTACGAGCAGTACTTC | few | TRBJ2-7 | TRBV4-2 | NA
CSATGTGSSYEQYF | TGCAGCGCCACCGGGACAGGGAGCTCCTACGAGCAGTACTTC | few | TRBJ2-7 | TRBV29-1 | TRBD1
CASSQVVAGGPTGELFF | TGCGCCAGCAGCCAAGTTGTAGCGGGAGGGCCCACCGGGGAGCTGTTTTTT | NA | TRBJ2-2 | TRBV4-1 | TRBD2
CASSQVPGVDEQYF | TGCGCCAGCAGCCAAGTCCCAGGAGTGGACGAGCAGTACTTC | few | TRBJ2-7 | TRBV4-1 | NA
CSARDVGQADNEQFF | TGCAGTGCTAGAGATGTGGGACAGGCGGACAATGAGCAGTTCTTC | NA | TRBJ2-1 | TRBV20-1 | TRBD1
CSASNWGYEQYF | TGCAGTGCTAGTAACTGGGGCTACGAGCAGTACTTC | NA | TRBJ2-7 | TRBV20-1 | NA